This passage covers 9 T cell receptor beta chains from one sample sequenced in a study of early T cells in non-severe SARS-CoV-2 infection (dated by TCRdb to 2020 to 2023). The protocol used for the library was 5' RACE. TCRdb records NextSeq 500 as the sequencer. TCRdb passed the public sequencing reads through fastp at Q25 and MiXCR, retaining productive beta sequences. Rows with a matching CDR3 protein are joined into one entry that keeps the most common DNA and genes. The sample table holds about 110,000 distinct CDR3 sequences, of which around 10% were seen once. Roughly 8% of the sample goes to the ten largest clones. The source material was whole blood. The source of these receptors is an adult who was a healthcare worker with PCR-confirmed SARS-CoV-2 infection or an uninfected control (not recorded which).

This clonotype was detected ten times or more. This chain links TRBV5-6 with TRBJ2-1; 8 bases are shared with TRBD2. This CDR3 has 14 residues. The trim removed 0 bases at V and 7 bases at J, leaving 3 bases unmatched. Germline-derived CDR1 and CDR2 are SGHDT and YYEEEE. In DNA, the CDR3 is TGTGCCAGCAGCTTGGCCCAGCGGGGGAATGAGCAGTTCTTC. As protein: CASSLAQRGNEQFF. Variable domain in full (rest from reference TRBV5-6 and TRBJ2-1): DAGVTQSPTHLIKTRGQQVTLRCSPKSGHDTVSWYQQALGQGPQFIFQYYEEEERQRGNFPDRFSGHQFPNYSSELNVNALLLGDSALYLCASSLAQRGNEQFFGPGTRLTVL.

The V and J genes are TRBV25-1 and TRBJ2-1; D is possibly TRBD1 (7 bases). The CDR3 has 17 amino acids. V was shortened by 1 base and J by 6 bases, with 19 bases between the two germline ends. Germline loops: CDR1 MGHDK, CDR2 SYGVNS. CDR3: CASSELGSTGTGNEQFF. For the CDR3, the DNA is TGTGCCAGCAGTGAATTGGGGTCGACAGGGACTGGCAATGAGCAGTTCTTC.

The chain is built from TRBV28 and TRBJ2-7; 11 bases fit TRBD2. The J segment lost 4 bases and the V segment lost 2 bases, leaving 7 bases of the junction unmatched. The CDR3 contains 16 residues. Germline CDR1 is MDHEN and CDR2 is SYDVKM. CDR3 residues: CASSLEGTSGSYEQYF. The CDR3 DNA follows: TGTGCCAGCAGTTTAGAGGGAACTAGCGGGAGTTACGAGCAGTACTTC.

This clonotype was detected many times. The chain recombines TRBV3-1 with TRBJ2-2; D perhaps matches TRBD1 (5 bases). Germline V lookup: CDR1 LGHDT, CDR2 YNNKEL (reference sequence). The CDR3 contains 15 residues. Trimming took off 0 bases at V and 4 bases at J, with 9 bases between the two ends. This CDR3 reads CASSQDAGPTGELFF. DNA of the CDR3: TGTGCCAGCAGCCAAGATGCAGGGCCCACCGGGGAGCTGTTTTTT.

This clonotype was observed at least ten times. The chain couples TRBV25-1 to TRBJ2-6; no firm D call. V was pared by 7 bases and J by 4 bases, with 8 bases between. This CDR3 region has 13 residues. The germline V gene has CDR1 MGHDK and CDR2 SYGVNS. The CDR3 DNA reads as TGTGCCAGCAAGGGTGCCGGGGCCAACGTCCTGACTTTC. This codes for CASKGAGANVLTF.

The sample holds a few counts of this clonotype. The chain joins TRBV28 to TRBJ2-5, with D possibly being TRBD1 or TRBD2 (6 bases each). The CDR3 has 13 amino acids. CDR1 and CDR2 (germline): MDHEN, SYDVKM. Trimming removed 8 bases at V and 5 bases at J, with 15 bases between. Written as DNA, the CDR3 is TGTGCCAGCGGTCGGGGGCGCGATGAGACCCAGTACTTC. It encodes CASGRGRDETQYF.

V is TRBV29-1 and J is TRBJ2-3, with a weak D call TRBD1 (5 bases). The CDR3 length is 14 residues. V gave up 4 bases and J gave up 0 bases, with 11 bases separating them. Germline CDR1 reads SQVTM; CDR2 reads ANQGSEA. The chain's CDR3 is CSVAQGTSTDTQYF. DNA for the CDR3: TGCAGCGTTGCCCAGGGAACCAGCACAGATACGCAGTATTTT.

This clonotype was counted at least ten times. CDR3 sequence: CASSPYDREPNQPQHF. CDR3 DNA: TGTGCCAGTAGTCCGTACGACAGGGAACCGAATCAGCCCCAGCATTTT. The chain uses TRBV19 and TRBJ1-5; 7 bases align to TRBD1. Unmatched junction bases numbered 11, after V lost 5 bases and J lost 4 bases. The CDR3 extends over 16 amino acids. CDR1 LNHDA and CDR2 SQIVND come from the germline V gene (reference sequence).

This clonotype was observed at least ten times. This chain links TRBV18 with TRBJ1-6; D not resolved. The CDR3 covers 14 residues. Trimming took 6 bases from V and 9 from J, leaving 15 bases between them. Looked up from germline, CDR1 is KGHSH and CDR2 is LQKENI. CDR3 DNA: TGTGCCAGCTCCACGGTGGACGGCGTTTCACCCCTCCACTTT. This encodes CASSTVDGVSPLHF.